This T cell receptor (beta chain) was identified in a study of cytomegalovirus exposure and HLA in healthy donors. For the study at large: There were over 350 genotyped donors. Of these, 81% fell in the genetic ancestry cluster associated with self-reported Caucasian donors. Broader study findings: As a later analysis showed, a missense DCLRE1C variant was linked to trimming of TCR beta V- and J-genes. Cytomegalovirus association was assigned to 150 to 200 TCR beta chains. Roughly uniform sequencing depth across donors was assumed, possibly incorrectly.

This CDR3 region has 14 residues. V lost 3 bases, J lost 10 bases, and 19 bases lay in between. Germline CDR1 is SGDLS and CDR2 is YYNGEE. Of note for this clone: Its antigen is as yet unknown.

This PCR relied on a set of 60 Vbeta primers and 13 Jbeta primers. Generated by immunoSEQ multiplex PCR, the TCRdb table keeps only in-frame clones and is missing some. Of under 200,000 clones listed, about 80% are singletons. What was sequenced was PBMCs. J is TRBJ1-2 and V is TRBV9, with D maybe TRBD1 (6 bases). This sequence originates from a woman aged 25 to 39 in good health and CMV-seropositive. CDR3 in amino acids: CASSDWTDRFHYTF. DNA of the CDR3: TGTGCCAGCAGCGACTGGACAGACCGATTTCACTACACCTTC.